This TCR beta chain was recorded in a study of cytomegalovirus exposure and HLA in healthy donors. General study results and limits: As was reported, the classifier diagnosed cytomegalovirus status with high specificity and sensitivity.

Libraries were prepared by immunoSEQ multiplex PCR; TCRdb keeps only in-frame clonotypes and omits some of them. The sample lists about 130,000 clones, 89% occurring once. In regard to this clone: Its antigen is unidentified.

The sequenced sample consisted of PBMCs. The source is a woman aged 18 to 35 in good health and CMV-seropositive.

In DNA form, the CDR3 reads TGTGTCAGAAGCCCGGAGGTCGCCGACTACGAGCAGTACTTC. Its translation: CVRSPEVADYEQYF. This rearrangement joins TRBV7-5 to TRBJ2-7; the D call TRBD2 from the table was never checked on the DNA. TRBV7-5 is an annotated pseudogene. This CDR3 is built from 14 residues.